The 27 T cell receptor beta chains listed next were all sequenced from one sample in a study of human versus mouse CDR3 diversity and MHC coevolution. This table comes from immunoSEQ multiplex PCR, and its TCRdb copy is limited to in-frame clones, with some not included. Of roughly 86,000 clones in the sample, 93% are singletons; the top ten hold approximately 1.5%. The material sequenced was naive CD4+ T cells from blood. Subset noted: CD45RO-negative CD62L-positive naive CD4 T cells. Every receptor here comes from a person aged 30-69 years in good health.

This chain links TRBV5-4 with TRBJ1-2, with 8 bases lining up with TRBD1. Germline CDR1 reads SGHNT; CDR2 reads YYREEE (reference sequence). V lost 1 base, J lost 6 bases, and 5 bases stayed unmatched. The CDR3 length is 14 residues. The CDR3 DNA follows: TGTGCCAGCAGCTTGACGACACAGGGGGATGGCTACACCTTC. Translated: CASSLTTQGDGYTF.

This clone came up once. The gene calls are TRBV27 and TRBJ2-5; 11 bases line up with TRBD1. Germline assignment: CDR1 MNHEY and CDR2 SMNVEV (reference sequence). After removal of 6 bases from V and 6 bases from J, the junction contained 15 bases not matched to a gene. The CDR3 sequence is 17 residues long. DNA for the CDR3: TGTGCCAGCAGCCTGGGGGGGACAGGGGGACTCACTCAGACCCAGTACTTC. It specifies CASSLGGTGGLTQTQYF.

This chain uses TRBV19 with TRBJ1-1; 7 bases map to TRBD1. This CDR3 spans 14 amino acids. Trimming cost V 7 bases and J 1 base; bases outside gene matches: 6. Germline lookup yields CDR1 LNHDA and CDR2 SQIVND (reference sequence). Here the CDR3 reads CASTGAGGNTEAFF. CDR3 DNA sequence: TGTGCCAGTACAGGGGCAGGGGGGAACACTGAAGCTTTCTTT.

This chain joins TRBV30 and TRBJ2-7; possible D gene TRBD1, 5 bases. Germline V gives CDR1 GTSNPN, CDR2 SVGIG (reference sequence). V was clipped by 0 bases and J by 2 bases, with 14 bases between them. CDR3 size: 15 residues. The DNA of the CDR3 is TGTGCCTGGAGTGTTGGTGGGGCTTTAGCCTACGAGCAGTACTTC. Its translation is CAWSVGGALAYEQYF.

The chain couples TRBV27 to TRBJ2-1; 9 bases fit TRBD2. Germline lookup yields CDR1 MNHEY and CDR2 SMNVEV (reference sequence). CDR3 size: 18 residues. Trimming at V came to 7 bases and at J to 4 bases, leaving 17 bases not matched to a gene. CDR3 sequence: CASTKQSRIAGVYNEQFF. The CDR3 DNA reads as TGTGCCAGCACTAAACAATCCCGAATAGCGGGAGTATACAATGAGCAGTTCTTC.

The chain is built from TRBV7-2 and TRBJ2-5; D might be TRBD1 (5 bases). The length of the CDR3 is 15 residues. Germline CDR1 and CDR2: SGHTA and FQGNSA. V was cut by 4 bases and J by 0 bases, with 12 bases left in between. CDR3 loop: CASSSGNRNQETQYF. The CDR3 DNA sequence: TGTGCCAGCAGCTCTGGAAACAGGAACCAAGAGACCCAGTACTTC.

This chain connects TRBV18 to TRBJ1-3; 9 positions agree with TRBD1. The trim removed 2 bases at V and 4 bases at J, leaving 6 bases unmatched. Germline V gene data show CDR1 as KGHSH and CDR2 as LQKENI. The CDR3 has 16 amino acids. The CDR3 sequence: CASSPKQGAKGNTIYF. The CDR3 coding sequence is TGTGCCAGCTCACCAAAACAGGGGGCTAAAGGAAACACCATATATTTT.

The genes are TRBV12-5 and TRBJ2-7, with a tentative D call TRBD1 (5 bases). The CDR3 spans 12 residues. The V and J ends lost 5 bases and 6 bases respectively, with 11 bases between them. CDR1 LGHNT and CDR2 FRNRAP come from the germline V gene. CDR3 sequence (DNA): TGTGCTAGTGGTGCCCAGGGTGGCGAGCAGTACTTC. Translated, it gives CASGAQGGEQYF.

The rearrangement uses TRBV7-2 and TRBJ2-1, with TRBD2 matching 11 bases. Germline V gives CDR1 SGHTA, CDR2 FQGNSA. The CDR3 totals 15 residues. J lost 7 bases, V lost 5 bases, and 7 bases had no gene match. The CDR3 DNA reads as TGTGCCAGCAGCCCGCGAGGGACTAGCGGTAATGAGCAGTTCTTC. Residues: CASSPRGTSGNEQFF.

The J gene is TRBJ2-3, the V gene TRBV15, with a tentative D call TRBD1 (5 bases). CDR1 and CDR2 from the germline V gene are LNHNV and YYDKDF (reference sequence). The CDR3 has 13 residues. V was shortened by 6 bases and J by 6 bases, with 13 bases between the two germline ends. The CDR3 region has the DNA TGTGCCACCAGAGTGGGGCCCGTTGATACGCAGTATTTT. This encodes CATRVGPVDTQYF.

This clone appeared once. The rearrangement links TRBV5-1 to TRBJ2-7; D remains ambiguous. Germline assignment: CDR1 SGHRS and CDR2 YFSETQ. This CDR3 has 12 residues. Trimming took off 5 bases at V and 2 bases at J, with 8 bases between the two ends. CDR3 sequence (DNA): TGCGCCAGCAGGGCGCAGGCCTACGAGCAGTACTTC. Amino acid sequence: CASRAQAYEQYF.

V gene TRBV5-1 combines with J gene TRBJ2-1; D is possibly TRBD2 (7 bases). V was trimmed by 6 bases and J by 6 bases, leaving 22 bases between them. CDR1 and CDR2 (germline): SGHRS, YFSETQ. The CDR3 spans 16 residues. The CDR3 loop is CASTTTVGGDGNEQFF. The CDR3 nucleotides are TGCGCCAGCACCACGACGGTAGGGGGGGATGGCAATGAGCAGTTCTTC. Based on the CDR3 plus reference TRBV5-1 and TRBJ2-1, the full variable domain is KAGVTQTPRYLIKTRGQQVTLSCSPISGHRSVSWYQQTPGQGLQFLFEYFSETQRNKGNFPGRFSGRQFSNSRSEMNVSTLELGDSALYLCASTTTVGGDGNEQFFGPGTRLTVL.

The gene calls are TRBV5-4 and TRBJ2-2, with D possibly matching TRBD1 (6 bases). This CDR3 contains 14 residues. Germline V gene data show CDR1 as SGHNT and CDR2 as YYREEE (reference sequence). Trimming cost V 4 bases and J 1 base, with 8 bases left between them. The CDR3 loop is CASSKQGNTGELFF. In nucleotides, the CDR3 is TGTGCCAGCAGCAAACAGGGGAACACCGGGGAGCTGTTTTTT.

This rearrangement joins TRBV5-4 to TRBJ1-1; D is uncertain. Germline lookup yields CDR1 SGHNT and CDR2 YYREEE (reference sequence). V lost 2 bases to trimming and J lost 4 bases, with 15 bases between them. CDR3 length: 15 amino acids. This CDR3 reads CASSLDRVLATEAFF. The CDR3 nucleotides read TGTGCCAGCAGCTTAGATCGGGTTCTGGCCACTGAAGCTTTCTTT.

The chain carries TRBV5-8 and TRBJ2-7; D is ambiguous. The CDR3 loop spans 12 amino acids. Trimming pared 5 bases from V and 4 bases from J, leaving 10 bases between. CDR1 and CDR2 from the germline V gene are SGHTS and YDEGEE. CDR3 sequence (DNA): TGTGCCAGCAGTTCTTTGCGGTACGAGCAGTACTTC. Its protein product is CASSSLRYEQYF.

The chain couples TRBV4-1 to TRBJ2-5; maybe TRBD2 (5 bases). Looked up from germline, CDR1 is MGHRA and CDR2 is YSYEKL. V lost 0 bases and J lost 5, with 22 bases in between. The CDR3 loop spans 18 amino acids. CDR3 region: CASSQESLDASSHETQYF. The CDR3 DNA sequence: TGCGCCAGCAGCCAAGAGTCTCTAGACGCTAGCTCACATGAGACCCAGTACTTC.

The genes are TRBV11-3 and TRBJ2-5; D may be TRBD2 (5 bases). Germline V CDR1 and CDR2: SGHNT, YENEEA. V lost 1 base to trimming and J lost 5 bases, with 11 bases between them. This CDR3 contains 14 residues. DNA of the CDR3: TGTGCCAGCAGCTTAGGACCCCGCGGGGAGACCCAGTACTTC. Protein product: CASSLGPRGETQYF.

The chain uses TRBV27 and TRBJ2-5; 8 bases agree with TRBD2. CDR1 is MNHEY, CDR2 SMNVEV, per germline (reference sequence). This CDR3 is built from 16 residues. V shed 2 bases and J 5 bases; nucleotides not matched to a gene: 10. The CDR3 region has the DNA TGTGCCAGCAGTTTAAACCCGGGACTAGGGGGGGAGACCCAGTACTTC. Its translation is CASSLNPGLGGETQYF.

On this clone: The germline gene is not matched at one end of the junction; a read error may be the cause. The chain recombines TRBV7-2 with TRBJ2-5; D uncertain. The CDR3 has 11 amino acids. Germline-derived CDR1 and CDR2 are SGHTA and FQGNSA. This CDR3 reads CASSLVETRYF. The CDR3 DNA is TGTGCCAGCAGCTTAGTGGAGACCCGGTACTTC.

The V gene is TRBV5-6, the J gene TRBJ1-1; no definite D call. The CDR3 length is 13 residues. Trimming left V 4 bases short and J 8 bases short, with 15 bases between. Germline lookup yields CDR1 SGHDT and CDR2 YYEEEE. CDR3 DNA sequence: TGTGCCAGCAGCCTACGGAGAGGGATGGAAGCTTTCTTT. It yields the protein CASSLRRGMEAFF.

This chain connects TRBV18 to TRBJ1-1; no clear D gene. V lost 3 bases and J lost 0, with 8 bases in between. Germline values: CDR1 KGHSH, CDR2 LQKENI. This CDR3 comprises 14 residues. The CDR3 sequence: CASSPGLMNTEAFF. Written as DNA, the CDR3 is TGTGCCAGCTCACCTGGACTCATGAACACTGAAGCTTTCTTT.

DNA of the CDR3: TGTGCCAGCAGCTTAAAAGGGGTATATGGCTACACCTTC. Translated, it gives CASSLKGVYGYTF. This rearrangement joins TRBV5-4 to TRBJ1-2; possible D gene TRBD1, 5 bases. Germline V CDR1 and CDR2: SGHNT, YYREEE (reference sequence). Trimming removed 2 bases at V and 5 bases at J, with 10 bases between. The CDR3 totals 13 residues.

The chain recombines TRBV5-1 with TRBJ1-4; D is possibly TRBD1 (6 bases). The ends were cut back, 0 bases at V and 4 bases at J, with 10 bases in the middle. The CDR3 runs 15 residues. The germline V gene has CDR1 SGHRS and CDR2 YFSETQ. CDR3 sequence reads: CASSLEGRGNEKLFF. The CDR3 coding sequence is TGCGCCAGCAGCTTGGAAGGCAGGGGTAATGAAAAACTGTTTTTT. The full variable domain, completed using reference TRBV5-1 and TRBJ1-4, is KAGVTQTPRYLIKTRGQQVTLSCSPISGHRSVSWYQQTPGQGLQFLFEYFSETQRNKGNFPGRFSGRQFSNSRSEMNVSTLELGDSALYLCASSLEGRGNEKLFFGSGTQLSVL.

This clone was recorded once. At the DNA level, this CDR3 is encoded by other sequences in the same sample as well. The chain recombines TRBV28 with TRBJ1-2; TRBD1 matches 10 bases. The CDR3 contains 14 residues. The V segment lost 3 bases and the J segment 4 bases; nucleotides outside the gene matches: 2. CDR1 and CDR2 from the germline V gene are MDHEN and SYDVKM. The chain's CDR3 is CASSLGQGTYGYTF. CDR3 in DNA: TGTGCCAGCAGTTTGGGACAGGGGACCTATGGCTACACCTTC.

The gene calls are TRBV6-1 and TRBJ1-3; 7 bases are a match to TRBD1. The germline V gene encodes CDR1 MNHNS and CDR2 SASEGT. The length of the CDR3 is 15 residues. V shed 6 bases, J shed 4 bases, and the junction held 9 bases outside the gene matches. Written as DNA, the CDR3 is TGTGCCAGCAGCGTAGACAGGGCAGGCGGAAACACCATATATTTT. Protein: CASSVDRAGGNTIYF.

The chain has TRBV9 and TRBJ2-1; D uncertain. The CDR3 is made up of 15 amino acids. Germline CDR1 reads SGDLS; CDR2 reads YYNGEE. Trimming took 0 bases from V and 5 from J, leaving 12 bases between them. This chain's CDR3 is CASSVAVGGHNEQFF. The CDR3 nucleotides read TGTGCCAGCAGCGTAGCTGTTGGCGGCCACAATGAGCAGTTCTTC.

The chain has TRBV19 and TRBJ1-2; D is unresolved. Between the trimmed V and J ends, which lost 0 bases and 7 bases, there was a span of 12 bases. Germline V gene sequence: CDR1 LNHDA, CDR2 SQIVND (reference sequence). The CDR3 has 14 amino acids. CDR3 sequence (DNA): TGTGCCAGTAGTATAGATTCCGGCAGAGGTGGCTACACCTTC. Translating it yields CASSIDSGRGGYTF.